This TCR beta chain was observed in a study of blood T cell repertoires in COVID-19. About the study: T cells, B-cell-depleted T cells, or PBMCs supplied cDNA or gDNA.

The repertoire was sequenced with immunoSEQ multiplex PCR; TCRdb's copy has only in-frame clones and lacks some. The sample lists roughly 400,000 clones, just under 90% occurring once. Germline V gene lookup returns CDR1 MNHEY and CDR2 SMNVEV (reference sequence). The CDR3 sequence is 17 residues long. The V end lost 2 bases, the J end lost 2 bases, and 18 bases lay between the germline ends. Ages ranged from roughly 18 to 100 years, with residence in approximately 23 US areas. Clinical history as reported by participants underpinned cohort assignment. Either two negative PCRs, clearance, or symptom resolution qualified Cohort 3 donors as recovered.

This chain uses TRBV27 with TRBJ1-2; possible D gene TRBD1, 6 bases. This receptor was taken from a woman between 50 and 59 years old who had recovered from COVID-19. The sequenced sample consisted of PBMCs or T cells enriched from blood (not recorded which). The CDR3 loop is CASSLHVRRGTNYGYTF. CDR3 in DNA: TGTGCCAGCAGTTTACATGTGAGAAGGGGGACAAACTATGGCTACACCTTC.